This TCR beta chain stems from a study of lung T cells in sarcoidosis with Löfgren's syndrome. The overall study: Repertoire analyses centered on Löfgren's syndrome patients. General observations from the study: Versus controls, Löfgren's syndrome patients reportedly showed TRAV12-1 and TRBV2 as most expanded. Shared TRAV12-1 and TRBV2 CDR3 motifs were reported across several patients.

Germline CDR1 reads MNHEY; CDR2 reads SMNVEV (reference sequence). Trimming pared 6 bases from V and 4 bases from J, leaving 12 bases between. The CDR3 sequence is 13 residues long. In TCRdb, the reads were re-called with MiXCR into one record per CDR3 protein. The sample shows roughly 20,000 distinct CDR3 sequences, 20% to 25% of them seen only once. This clonotype was seen ten or more times. Its target is not known. This chain uses TRBV27 with TRBJ2-5; perhaps TRBD2 as D (6 bases). Sequenced input: CD4+ T cells from PBMCs. The clonotype originates from a human donor with sarcoidosis (Löfgren's syndrome or another form), or a control subject (not recorded which). DNA for the CDR3: TGTGCCAGCAGACGTACTAGCCCAGAGACCCAGTACTTC. Residues: CASRRTSPETQYF.